This T cell receptor (beta chain) came from a study of blood T cell repertoires in COVID-19. V was pared by 8 bases and J by 7 bases, with 14 bases between. From germline, CDR1 is SNHLY and CDR2 FYNNEI. The CDR3 consists of 12 residues. Here immunoSEQ multiplex PCR was the method, and the copy in TCRdb shows in-frame clones only, minus some. The data show under 250,000 clones, approximately 89% seen once. Participants, about 18 to 95 years old, spanned around 25 US areas. Sequenced sample: PBMCs or T cells enriched from blood (not recorded which). V gene TRBV2 combines with J gene TRBJ1-2; tentatively, D is TRBD1 (6 bases). The clonotype originates from a woman under 40 who had been exposed to COVID-19. The CDR3 DNA reads as TGTGCCAGCGAAGGGACACTCGGTGGCTACACCTTC. Protein product: CASEGTLGGYTF.